A selection of T cell receptor beta chains follows, all from one sample in a study of T cells in Graves' hyperthyroidism and ophthalmopathy. TCRdb analysed the multiplex PCR reads with MiXCR anew, one entry per CDR3 protein. This table has 300,000 to 450,000 distinct CDR3 sequences, more than 11% appearing once. Source material: blood. Receptor source: a woman aged 55-70 years with Graves' hyperthyroidism. Each CDR3 is given with its conserved first and last residue. Fields, in order: D gene, V gene, clone size, J gene, CDR3 protein, CDR3 DNA. D genes are given only for firm matches. Clone size appears in some rows only: once, few, many, or a class for an expanded clone.

d_call: TRBD1; v_call: TRBV6-1; clone_size: many; j_call: TRBJ1-1; cdr3_aa: CASSDLGTVNTEAFF; cdr3_nt: TGTGCCAGCAGTGATCTTGGGACAGTGAACACTGAAGCTTTCTTT
d_call: TRBD2; v_call: TRBV20-1; clone_size: few; j_call: TRBJ2-5; cdr3_aa: CSARVSSGRQETQYF; cdr3_nt: TGCAGTGCTAGGGTCTCTAGCGGGAGGCAAGAGACCCAGTACTTC
d_call: TRBD2; v_call: TRBV7-9; clone_size: NA; j_call: TRBJ2-1; cdr3_aa: CASSFPGGTSGRNEQFF; cdr3_nt: TGTGCCAGCAGCTTTCCCGGTGGGACTAGCGGGCGCAATGAGCAGTTCTTC
d_call: NA; v_call: TRBV24-1; clone_size: NA; j_call: TRBJ2-7; cdr3_aa: CATSDPTRGGSYEQYF; cdr3_nt: TGTGCCACCAGTGATCCGACGAGGGGGGGGAGTTACGAGCAGTACTTC
d_call: NA; v_call: TRBV7-2; clone_size: many; j_call: TRBJ1-6; cdr3_aa: CASSFLGHYNSPLHF; cdr3_nt: TGTGCCAGCAGCTTTTTGGGACACTATAATTCACCCCTCCACTTT
d_call: TRBD1; v_call: TRBV20-1; clone_size: many; j_call: TRBJ1-1; cdr3_aa: CSAGQGTTEAFF; cdr3_nt: TGCAGTGCCGGACAGGGGACCACTGAAGCTTTCTTT
d_call: TRBD1; v_call: TRBV19; clone_size: many; j_call: TRBJ2-6; cdr3_aa: CACGDRGLSGANVLTF; cdr3_nt: TGTGCCTGCGGGGACAGGGGTCTCTCTGGGGCCAACGTCCTGACTTTC
d_call: NA; v_call: TRBV27; clone_size: NA; j_call: TRBJ2-1; cdr3_aa: CASLSIYRTETYNEQFF; cdr3_nt: TGTGCCAGCCTCTCCATTTATCGGACGGAAACCTACAATGAGCAGTTCTTC
d_call: TRBD1; v_call: TRBV12-3/TRBV12-4; clone_size: many; j_call: TRBJ1-5; cdr3_aa: CASTPTGDSNQPQHF; cdr3_nt: TGTGCCAGCACCCCGACAGGGGATAGCAATCAGCCCCAGCATTTT
d_call: TRBD2; v_call: TRBV24-1; clone_size: once; j_call: TRBJ2-3; cdr3_aa: CTTSDLISGTSTDTQYF; cdr3_nt: TGTACCACCAGTGATCTTATTAGCGGGACGAGCACAGATACGCAGTATTTT
d_call: TRBD1; v_call: TRBV30; clone_size: few; j_call: TRBJ2-5; cdr3_aa: CAWRVRGNYQETQYF; cdr3_nt: TGTGCCTGGAGGGTCAGGGGGAACTACCAAGAGACCCAGTACTTC
d_call: TRBD1; v_call: TRBV28; clone_size: many; j_call: TRBJ1-4; cdr3_aa: CASMDRAGEKLFF; cdr3_nt: TGTGCCAGCATGGACAGGGCGGGCGAAAAACTGTTTTTT
d_call: NA; v_call: TRBV7-9; clone_size: NA; j_call: TRBJ1-2; cdr3_aa: CASSPPWGQGISGLGGYAF; cdr3_nt: NA
d_call: NA; v_call: TRBV29-1; clone_size: NA; j_call: TRBJ2-3; cdr3_aa: CSVGGGGDTQYF; cdr3_nt: TGCAGCGTTGGAGGAGGGGGAGATACGCAGTATTTT
d_call: TRBD2; v_call: TRBV2; clone_size: many; j_call: TRBJ2-3; cdr3_aa: CASSQNPTSGRRNTQYF; cdr3_nt: TGTGCCAGCAGTCAGAACCCCACTAGCGGGAGGAGAAATACGCAGTATTTT
d_call: TRBD1; v_call: TRBV12-3/TRBV12-4; clone_size: NA; j_call: TRBJ2-2; cdr3_aa: CASSGTGEGELFF; cdr3_nt: TGTGCCAGCAGCGGGACAGGGGAAGGGGAGCTGTTTTTT
d_call: NA; v_call: TRBV15; clone_size: many; j_call: TRBJ2-3; cdr3_aa: CATSSKGQSPPPDTQYF; cdr3_nt: TGTGCCACCAGCAGCAAGGGGCAGTCACCTCCCCCAGATACGCAGTATTTT
d_call: TRBD1; v_call: TRBV27; clone_size: many; j_call: TRBJ1-6; cdr3_aa: CASTTGDGPLHF; cdr3_nt: TGTGCCAGCACCACAGGGGATGGGCCCCTCCACTTT
d_call: NA; v_call: TRBV20-1; clone_size: many; j_call: TRBJ1-5; cdr3_aa: CSASLGGTSNQPQHF; cdr3_nt: TGCAGTGCTAGTTTGGGGGGCACGAGCAATCAGCCCCAGCATTTT
d_call: NA; v_call: TRBV6-1; clone_size: NA; j_call: TRBJ2-2; cdr3_aa: CASSPQGANTGELFF; cdr3_nt: TGTGCCAGCAGTCCTCAAGGCGCGAACACCGGGGAGCTGTTTTTT
d_call: NA; v_call: TRBV28; clone_size: once; j_call: TRBJ1-1; cdr3_aa: CASSFNPIVAEAFF; cdr3_nt: TGTGCCAGCAGTTTTAACCCCATCGTAGCTGAAGCTTTCTTT
d_call: NA; v_call: TRBV24-1; clone_size: NA; j_call: TRBJ2-7; cdr3_aa: CATSTGPLYEQYF; cdr3_nt: TGTGCCACCTCAACTGGTCCGTTATACGAGCAGTACTTC
d_call: NA; v_call: TRBV5-1; clone_size: NA; j_call: TRBJ2-7; cdr3_aa: CASSLAGTMSYEQYF; cdr3_nt: TGCGCCAGCAGCTTGGCCGGCACGATGTCCTACGAGCAGTACTTC
d_call: NA; v_call: TRBV18; clone_size: NA; j_call: TRBJ2-2; cdr3_aa: CASSPGRKNTGELFF; cdr3_nt: TGTGCCAGCTCACCGGGGCGGAAGAACACCGGGGAGCTGTTTTTT
d_call: NA; v_call: TRBV20-1; clone_size: many; j_call: TRBJ1-5; cdr3_aa: CSAREGRGPFSNQPQHF; cdr3_nt: TGCAGTGCTAGAGAGGGCAGGGGCCCTTTTAGCAATCAGCCCCAGCATTTT
d_call: NA; v_call: TRBV27; clone_size: many; j_call: TRBJ2-2; cdr3_aa: CASRGTTNTGELFF; cdr3_nt: TGTGCCAGTCGGGGGACGACAAACACCGGGGAGCTGTTTTTT
d_call: NA; v_call: TRBV20-1; clone_size: many; j_call: TRBJ2-3; cdr3_aa: CSARALSDTQYF; cdr3_nt: TGCAGTGCTAGAGCCCTTTCAGATACGCAGTATTTT
d_call: NA; v_call: TRBV2; clone_size: NA; j_call: TRBJ1-6; cdr3_aa: CASSERGVSGSSYNSPLHF; cdr3_nt: TGTGCCAGCAGTGAACGGGGGGTATCGGGGAGCTCCTATAATTCACCCCTCCACTTT
d_call: NA; v_call: TRBV5-8; clone_size: many; j_call: TRBJ2-5; cdr3_aa: CASSSYPPLGSRMTYF; cdr3_nt: TGTGCCAGCAGCTCGTACCCCCCGCTCGGCTCAAGGATGACGTACTTC
d_call: NA; v_call: TRBV24-1; clone_size: few; j_call: TRBJ2-5; cdr3_aa: CATSDLGKTQYF; cdr3_nt: TGTGCCACCAGTGATTTAGGAAAGACCCAGTACTTC
d_call: NA; v_call: TRBV11-2; clone_size: NA; j_call: TRBJ2-7; cdr3_aa: CASSQLLGTAYEQYF; cdr3_nt: TGTGCCAGCAGCCAGCTACTAGGGACTGCCTACGAGCAGTACTTC
d_call: TRBD1; v_call: TRBV20-1; clone_size: NA; j_call: TRBJ2-1; cdr3_aa: CSARGIGTGLGNEQFF; cdr3_nt: TGCAGTGCTAGAGGGATAGGGACAGGGTTAGGAAATGAGCAGTTCTTC
d_call: NA; v_call: TRBV6-5; clone_size: NA; j_call: TRBJ2-7; cdr3_aa: CASSYDRKYEQYF; cdr3_nt: TGTGCCAGCAGTTACGACAGAAAGTACGAGCAGTACTTC
d_call: TRBD2; v_call: TRBV20-1; clone_size: many; j_call: TRBJ2-2; cdr3_aa: CSARDLAGITGELFF; cdr3_nt: TGCAGTGCTAGAGATCTAGCGGGAATCACCGGGGAGCTGTTTTTT
d_call: NA; v_call: TRBV20-1; clone_size: many; j_call: TRBJ2-3; cdr3_aa: CSASLSQLADTQYF; cdr3_nt: TGCAGTGCTAGCCTCTCACAATTAGCAGATACGCAGTATTTT
d_call: NA; v_call: TRBV5-1; clone_size: many; j_call: TRBJ2-7; cdr3_aa: CASSFGSPYEQYF; cdr3_nt: TGCGCCAGCAGCTTCGGGAGTCCTTACGAGCAGTACTTC
d_call: NA; v_call: TRBV27; clone_size: few; j_call: TRBJ1-1; cdr3_aa: CASSLSYRHTEAFF; cdr3_nt: TGTGCCAGCAGTTTATCGTACAGACACACTGAAGCTTTCTTT
d_call: NA; v_call: TRBV10-3; clone_size: many; j_call: TRBJ2-7; cdr3_aa: CAISESVRSYEQYF; cdr3_nt: TGTGCCATCAGTGAGTCGGTCAGGAGCTACGAGCAGTACTTC
d_call: TRBD2; v_call: TRBV14; clone_size: few; j_call: TRBJ2-7; cdr3_aa: CASSGALAGTSEQYF; cdr3_nt: TGTGCCAGCAGCGGTGCCCTAGCGGGAACTAGCGAGCAGTACTTC
d_call: NA; v_call: TRBV3-1; clone_size: NA; j_call: TRBJ2-2; cdr3_aa: CASSPAAGRTGELFF; cdr3_nt: TGTGCCAGCAGCCCCGCGGCGGGACGCACCGGGGAGCTGTTTTTT